This is a list of T cell receptor beta chains from one sample in a study of cytomegalovirus exposure and HLA in healthy donors. Clones were sequenced by immunoSEQ multiplex PCR, and TCRdb holds only the in-frame ones, with some missing. The sample yields about 150,000 clones, 78% seen once. Sequencing used PBMCs. The receptors shown here come from a male donor in good health and CMV-seronegative. The CDR3 runs from the conserved cysteine through the conserved F or W. A D gene is named only where the DNA matches it firmly. A clone size is listed for some rows: how often the clone was seen (once, few, many), or a class if it is expanded.

clone_size	d_call	v_call	j_call	cdr3_nt	cdr3_aa
-	TRBD1	TRBV18	TRBJ1-1	TGTGCCAGCTCACTGGACAGGGTAACTACTGAAGCTTTCTTT	CASSLDRVTTEAFF
-	TRBD1	TRBV4-1	TRBJ1-2	TGCGCCAGCAGCCAAATCCCAGGACAGGGCCCTGGCTACACCTTC	CASSQIPGQGPGYTF
few	-	TRBV2	TRBJ2-7	TGTGCCAGCAGTGAGGGGCAGGACTACGAGCAGTACTTC	CASSEGQDYEQYF
few	TRBD2	TRBV7-9	TRBJ2-4	TGTGCCAGCAGTAAGACTAGCGGGAGGGAAAACATTCAGTACTTC	CASSKTSGRENIQYF
-	-	TRBV4-3	TRBJ2-5	TGCGCCAGCAGCCAAGTCCAGGGGAAGGGTGTAGAGACCCAGTACTTC	CASSQVQGKGVETQYF
-	TRBD1	TRBV6-1	TRBJ2-3	TGTGCCAGCAGTCTCGGACAGGCCCCAGATACGCAGTATTTT	CASSLGQAPDTQYF
few	TRBD1	TRBV19	TRBJ1-5	TGTGCCAGTAGTATACCCGGACAGGGGGCGCGTCAGCCCCAGCATTTT	CASSIPGQGARQPQHF
-	-	TRBV19	TRBJ2-1	TGTGCCAGTAGTCACGGGGGCTACAATGAGCAGTTCTTC	CASSHGGYNEQFF
-	-	TRBV5-1	TRBJ1-1	TGCGCCAGCAGCTTGATGCGGGGAGTGGGCACTGAAGCTTTCTTT	CASSLMRGVGTEAFF
-	-	TRBV4-1	TRBJ2-7	TGCGCCAGCAGCCAACAAAACCTCACAGGGTCCTACGAGCAGTACTTC	CASSQQNLTGSYEQYF
once	-	TRBV10-3	TRBJ1-1	TGTGCCATCAGCTTGGGGGGGAACACTGAAGCTTTCTTT	CAISLGGNTEAFF
-	TRBD2	TRBV2	TRBJ2-7	TGTGCCAGTCTACAGGGGACTAGCGGGCCGTACGAGCAGTACTTC	CASLQGTSGPYEQYF
-	-	TRBV2	TRBJ2-7	TGTGCCAGCAGTGACCCGGGTACCTACGAGCAGTACTTC	CASSDPGTYEQYF
-	TRBD2	TRBV28	TRBJ2-7	TGTGCCAGCAGTTTAGGGGGGACTAGCGGGACTTACGAGCAGTACTTC	CASSLGGTSGTYEQYF
-	-	TRBV11-3	TRBJ2-7	TGTGCCAGCAGCTTAGTTAGGAGCTCCTACGAGCAGTACTTC	CASSLVRSSYEQYF
-	-	TRBV2	TRBJ2-7	TGTGCCAGCAGTGAAGACAGAGCCTACGAGCAGTACTTC	CASSEDRAYEQYF
-	TRBD1	TRBV6-1	TRBJ1-2	TGTGCCAGCAGCCTCGCGACAGGGGGCGGCTATGGCTACACCTTC	CASSLATGGGYGYTF
-	TRBD2	TRBV28	TRBJ2-7	TGTGCCAGCAGTTTCAGCGGGAGTCGTTACGAGCAGTACTTC	CASSFSGSRYEQYF
-	TRBD2	TRBV2	TRBJ2-3	TGTGCCAGCGGGAAAGGACTAGCGGGGGGAACAGATACGCAGTATTTT	CASGKGLAGGTDTQYF
-	-	TRBV29-1	TRBJ2-1	TGCAGCGTTGGCTCTAGCGAGCTACATGAGCAGTTCTTC	CSVGSSELHEQFF
once	TRBD2	TRBV10-3	TRBJ2-3	TGTGCCATCAGTGAGTCCCCTGGGACTAGCGGGAGTGTGACAGATACGCAGTATTTT	CAISESPGTSGSVTDTQYF
-	TRBD1	TRBV28	TRBJ1-2	TGTGCCAGCAGTTTACAGGGGGCCCTGTATGGCTACACCTTC	CASSLQGALYGYTF
-	-	TRBV6-5	TRBJ2-7	TGTGCCAGCAGTTATACCCAAAACAGGGCCTCCTACGAGCAGTACTTC	CASSYTQNRASYEQYF
few	TRBD2	TRBV7-9	TRBJ2-7	TGTGCCAGCAGCTCTGGACTAGCGGGGCAAGGAACCTACGAGCAGTACTTC	CASSSGLAGQGTYEQYF
-	-	TRBV27	TRBJ1-1	TGTGCCAGCCGCTCCGCCGGGACATTGAACACTGAAGCTTTCTTT	CASRSAGTLNTEAFF
-	-	TRBV6-6	TRBJ1-3	TGTGCCAGCAATGAACCAGAAGGAAACACCATATATTTT	CASNEPEGNTIYF
-	-	TRBV19	TRBJ1-4	TGTGCCAGTAGTACTACAGTCTATGAAAAACTGTTTTTT	CASSTTVYEKLFF
-	TRBD1	TRBV2	TRBJ1-1	TGTGCCAGCAGGGACAGGCTCCCCGAAGCTTTCTTT	CASRDRLPEAFF
-	-	TRBV4-3	TRBJ2-2	TGCGCCAGCAGCCAAGATCTCACCGGGGAGCTGTTTTTT	CASSQDLTGELFF
-	TRBD1	TRBV6-5	TRBJ2-4	TGTGCCAGCAGCCGACAGGGGGGACTCGAAAACATTCAGTACTTC	CASSRQGGLENIQYF
-	-	TRBV7-3	TRBJ2-3	TGTGCCAGCAGCTTAACGGCCGACACAGATACGCAGTATTTT	CASSLTADTDTQYF
-	TRBD2	TRBV11-2	TRBJ2-2	TGTGCCAGCAGCTTAGGACTAGCGGGAGGCCTATCCGGGGAGCTGTTTTTT	CASSLGLAGGLSGELFF
-	TRBD2	TRBV23-1	TRBJ2-3	TGCGCCAGCAGTCATGATAGCGGGAGTCTTATGAGCACAGATACGCAGTATTTT	CASSHDSGSLMSTDTQYF
-	TRBD2	TRBV4-1	TRBJ2-4	TGCGCCAGCAGCCAACGGACAATGGGACTAGCGAGGATCCACATTCAGTACTTC	CASSQRTMGLARIHIQYF
-	-	TRBV25-1	TRBJ2-7	TGTGCCAGCAGTGAATCTAGGAACTACTACTACGAGCAGTACTTC	CASSESRNYYYEQYF